This TCR beta chain stems from a study of blood T cell repertoires in COVID-19. For the study at large: Collection of acute and convalescent COVID-19 samples took place in the United States, Italy and Spain. PBMCs, B-cell-depleted T cells, or T cells provided the cDNA or gDNA that made up the material.

Original data processing: Amplification from reference gene primers served as the basis for estimated nucleated cell counts. TCRdb's table, derived via immunoSEQ multiplex PCR, lists solely in-frame clones and lacks some. Clone size and V and J calls were adopted from that table, with D and trimming inferred from the DNA. The repertoire holds around 63,000 clones, with more than 80% as singletons. The germline gives CDR1 SGHNT, CDR2 YYREEE (reference sequence). V was clipped by 8 bases and J by 2 bases; unmatched bases: 10. This CDR3 comprises 16 residues. The source is a woman aged 80 or older with acute or convalescent COVID-19. What was sequenced was peripheral blood. The gene calls are TRBV5-4 and TRBJ2-1; 10 bases fit TRBD1. The CDR3 protein is CASASGTGEAYNEQFF. CDR3 sequence (DNA): TGTGCCAGTGCCTCCGGGACAGGGGAGGCCTACAATGAGCAGTTCTTC.